This TCR beta chain originates from a study of cytomegalovirus exposure and HLA in healthy donors. CDR3 length: 16 residues. The germline gives CDR1 MDHEN, CDR2 SYDVKM. V was trimmed by 6 bases and J by 3 bases, leaving 20 bases between them. Study results and limitations: Later genetic work tied a missense DCLRE1C variant to beta-chain V and J trimming. Reports indicated that the classifier achieved high specificity and sensitivity in diagnosing cytomegalovirus status.

Concerning this clone itself: The antigen remains undetermined.

In the PCR, 60 Vbeta and 13 Jbeta primers were used. TCRdb keeps only in-frame clones here, not all; method: immunoSEQ multiplex PCR. The sample carries about 250,000 clones, roughly 70% recorded once. The sequence came from a female donor in good health and CMV-seronegative. Specimen: PBMCs. J is TRBJ1-2 and V is TRBV28; D unclear. The CDR3 nucleotides are TGTGCCAGCAGCTCATTCGACATGTCCCCTGACTATGGCTACACCTTC. Protein: CASSSFDMSPDYGYTF.